These T cell receptor beta chains were read from a single sample in a study of blood T cell repertoires in COVID-19. Repertoires were generated with immunoSEQ multiplex PCR, while TCRdb's copy carries only in-frame clones and drops some. This table holds some 71,000 clones, 90% found once. The sample taken for sequencing was peripheral blood. These receptors were obtained from a man aged 50-60 years with acute or convalescent COVID-19. CDR3s include the opening cysteine and the closing phenylalanine or tryptophan. D genes are given only for firm matches. Rows give clone size only sometimes, using once, few, many, or a class for an expanded clone.

D gene	V gene	clone size	J gene	CDR3 protein	CDR3 DNA
TRBD1	TRBV10-2	-	TRBJ1-2	CASSGQGEVGYTF	TGCGCCAGCAGTGGACAGGGGGAAGTGGGCTACACCTTC
TRBD1	TRBV7-9	-	TRBJ2-6	CASREGAGGTYSGANVLTF	TGTGCCAGCAGAGAGGGGGCAGGGGGAACCTACTCTGGGGCCAACGTCCTGACTTTC
TRBD1	TRBV10-2	-	TRBJ2-6	CASSAGGGTGAGANVLTF	TGCGCCAGCAGTGCGGGGGGAGGGACAGGGGCTGGGGCCAACGTCCTGACTTTC
TRBD1	TRBV27	-	TRBJ2-7	CASSLQGANEYF	TGTGCCAGCAGTTTGCAGGGGGCTAACGAGTACTTC
TRBD2	TRBV27	-	TRBJ2-1	CASSSTSGYNEQFF	TGTGCCAGCAGTTCCACTAGCGGATACAATGAGCAGTTCTTC
-	TRBV11-2	-	TRBJ2-5	CASSLVLQETQYF	TGTGCCAGCAGCTTAGTCCTCCAAGAGACCCAGTACTTC
-	TRBV5-1	-	TRBJ2-3	CASSLAPRADTQYF	TGCGCCAGCAGCTTGGCGCCCAGGGCAGATACGCAGTATTTT
TRBD1	TRBV19	-	TRBJ1-2	CASSMRELGEQGAYGYTF	TGTGCCAGTAGTATGAGGGAGCTTGGTGAACAGGGGGCCTATGGCTACACCTTC
-	TRBV2	-	TRBJ2-7	CASRRSRDYEQYF	TGTGCCAGCAGAAGGAGCCGAGATTACGAGCAGTACTTC
TRBD2	TRBV2	-	TRBJ2-3	CASSGLEASGSPDTQYF	TGTGCCAGCAGTGGGTTGGAGGCTAGCGGAAGTCCAGATACGCAGTATTTT
TRBD1	TRBV10-3	-	TRBJ2-2	CAISQDGGRGRGGELFF	TGTGCCATCAGTCAAGACGGCGGCAGGGGGCGTGGCGGGGAGCTGTTTTTT
-	TRBV18	-	TRBJ2-2	CASSPRGGMNTGELFF	TGTGCCAGCTCACCAAGAGGCGGGATGAACACCGGGGAGCTGTTTTTT
-	TRBV19	once	TRBJ2-1	CASSILSSYNEQFF	TGTGCCAGTAGTATACTGTCCTCCTACAATGAGCAGTTCTTC
TRBD2	TRBV5-1	-	TRBJ2-7	CASSPLAGVRNEQYF	TGCGCCAGCAGTCCGCTAGCGGGAGTCAGGAACGAGCAGTACTTC
-	TRBV14	-	TRBJ2-1	CASSQDFGGSDSYNEQFF	TGTGCCAGCAGCCAAGATTTCGGAGGTTCGGACTCCTACAATGAGCAGTTCTTC